The 20 T cell receptor beta chains below all came from one sample that was sequenced in a study of blood T cell repertoires in COVID-19. Assay: immunoSEQ multiplex PCR; the TCRdb copy retains only in-frame clones and omits some. The profile shows 190,000 or so clones, about 81% of them singletons. Sequencing input: PBMCs or T cells enriched from blood (not recorded which). The receptors shown here come from a man aged 35-49 years who had recovered from COVID-19.

This chain connects TRBV2 to TRBJ1-1, with a weak D call TRBD1 (6 bases). Germline CDR1 and CDR2: SNHLY and FYNNEI. Trimming removed 7 bases at V and 3 bases at J, with 12 bases between. This CDR3 has 13 residues. CDR3 sequence (DNA): TGTGCCAGCACCCCGGACAGTTACACTGAAGCTTTCTTT. The encoded protein is CASTPDSYTEAFF.

The genes are TRBV29-1 and TRBJ1-4; tentative D call: TRBD1 (5 bases). Trimming left V 0 bases short and J 8 bases short, with 13 bases between. The CDR3 contains 14 residues. Germline CDR1 reads SQVTM; CDR2 reads ANQGSEA. CDR3 sequence: CSVEDGGDGEKLFF. The CDR3 region has the DNA TGCAGCGTTGAAGACGGGGGGGACGGAGAAAAACTGTTTTTT.

This chain connects TRBV29-1 to TRBJ2-2, with TRBD1 identical over 7 bases. Germline-derived CDR1 and CDR2 are SQVTM and ANQGSEA. CDR3 size: 16 residues. J was trimmed by 5 bases and V by 6 bases; bases with no gene match: 15. This chain's CDR3 is CSVKFSGTESTGELFF. The CDR3 bases are TGCAGCGTGAAGTTCTCCGGGACAGAATCAACCGGGGAGCTGTTTTTT.

The chain couples TRBV7-3 to TRBJ2-3; TRBD1 matches at 7 bases. Germline CDR1 and CDR2: SGHTA and FQGTGA. The CDR3 consists of 14 residues. Trimming cost V 5 bases and J 2 bases; bases outside gene matches: 4. CDR3 residues: CASSTDRSTDTQYF. In DNA form, the CDR3 reads TGTGCCAGCAGCACGGACAGGTCCACAGATACGCAGTATTTT.

The rearrangement links TRBV11-2 to TRBJ2-7; D may be TRBD1 (6 bases). The germline V and J ends were trimmed by 7 bases and 5 bases, with 18 bases remaining between them. The CDR3 length is 14 residues. Germline CDR1 is SGHAT and CDR2 is FQNNGV. CDR3 sequence (DNA): TGTGCCAGCACCTTGTCCCTGGGGGCGAACGAGCAGTACTTC. Its protein product is CASTLSLGANEQYF.

J is TRBJ2-3 and V is TRBV7-9, with TRBD1 as a possible D gene (5 bases). V lost 3 bases to trimming and J lost 0 bases, with 10 bases between them. This CDR3 spans 15 amino acids. The V gene's germline CDR1 is SEHNR and CDR2 FQNEAQ (reference sequence). The CDR3 loop is CASSLGRPSTDTQYF. The CDR3 DNA reads as TGTGCCAGCAGCTTGGGGCGGCCTAGCACAGATACGCAGTATTTT.

This clone came up a few times. The chain combines TRBV3-1 (or the pseudogene TRBV3-2) with TRBJ1-4; 8 nucleotides line up with TRBD1. J lost 7 bases, V lost 2 bases, and 3 bases had no gene match. The CDR3 has 14 residues. Germline assignment: CDR1 LGHDT and CDR2 YNNKEL (reference sequence). For the CDR3, the DNA is TGTGCCAGCAGCCAACAGGGGGCGGGTGAAAAACTGTTTTTT. It encodes CASSQQGAGEKLFF.

This rearrangement joins TRBV27 to TRBJ2-1; TRBD2 agrees at 8 bases. V shed 3 bases and J 7 bases; nucleotides not matched to a gene: 11. CDR1 is MNHEY and CDR2 is SMNVEV in the germline V gene (reference sequence). This CDR3 spans 16 amino acids. CDR3 loop: CASSLEPAGGRNEQFF. CDR3 DNA: TGTGCCAGCAGTTTGGAACCGGCGGGAGGTAGGAATGAGCAGTTCTTC.

The V call is TRBV18, the J call TRBJ1-2, with 7 bases lining up with TRBD1. The CDR3 loop spans 13 amino acids. Trimming cost V 1 base and J 6 bases; bases outside gene matches: 2. Germline V gene lookup returns CDR1 KGHSH and CDR2 LQKENI. CDR3 loop: CASSPRTGDGYTF. The CDR3 DNA reads TGTGCCAGCTCACCACGGACAGGCGATGGCTACACCTTC.

The chain links TRBV20-1 to TRBJ1-3, with a tentative D call TRBD1 (6 bases). The CDR3 loop spans 14 amino acids. V was trimmed by 3 bases and J by 3 bases, leaving 12 bases between them. The V gene's germline CDR1 is DFQATT and CDR2 SNEGSKA (reference sequence). CDR3 DNA: TGCAGTGCTAGTTCGCGGGGGCATGGAAACACCATATATTTT. Its protein is CSASSRGHGNTIYF.

This clone appeared a single time. This chain joins TRBV24-1 and TRBJ1-1, with D possibly matching TRBD1 (6 bases). CDR3 length equals 12 residues. CDR1 and CDR2 (germline): KGHDR, SFDVKD. Trimming removed 4 bases from V and 11 bases from J, with 13 bases in between. CDR3 coding DNA: TGTGCCACCAGTGACCGTACAGGGTACGCTTTCTTT. It encodes CATSDRTGYAFF.

This chain links TRBV10-1 with TRBJ1-1; 8 bases align to TRBD1. The CDR3 is 15 amino acids. V shed 2 bases, J shed 5 bases, and the junction held 7 bases outside the gene matches. Germline V lookup: CDR1 WNHNN, CDR2 SYGVQD (reference sequence). The CDR3 bases are TGCGCCAGCAGTGAGGGGTTGGACAGGGTTACTGAAGCTTTCTTT. Translated, it gives CASSEGLDRVTEAFF.

This clone appeared a single time. The chain employs TRBV5-4 and TRBJ1-2; 7 bases are shared with TRBD1. This CDR3 contains 17 residues. CDR1 SGHNT and CDR2 YYREEE come from the germline V gene (reference sequence). V lost 2 bases, J lost 7 bases, and 17 bases stayed unmatched. The chain's CDR3 is CASSLKRGGLQGPGYTF. The CDR3 DNA sequence: TGTGCCAGCAGCTTAAAACGTGGGGGTTTACAGGGGCCTGGCTACACCTTC.

The chain links TRBV10-1 to TRBJ1-1; tentatively, D is TRBD1 (6 bases). This CDR3 is built from 14 residues. Germline CDR1 reads WNHNN; CDR2 reads SYGVQD (reference sequence). V lost 7 bases to trimming and J lost 0 bases, with 12 bases between them. The CDR3 DNA is TGCGCCAGCACCAGGGACAATATGAACACTGAAGCTTTCTTT. This gives the protein CASTRDNMNTEAFF.

The rearrangement uses TRBV7-3 and TRBJ2-2, with 10 bases aligning to TRBD1. The V gene's germline CDR1 is SGHTA and CDR2 FQGTGA. Trimming at V came to 5 bases and at J to 4 bases, leaving 4 bases not matched to a gene. The CDR3 totals 15 residues. Here the CDR3 reads CASSRDRGGTGELFF. The CDR3 DNA sequence: TGTGCCAGCAGCCGGGACAGGGGTGGCACCGGGGAGCTGTTTTTT.

This chain links TRBV15 with TRBJ1-5, with 7 positions matching TRBD1. The CDR3 contains 14 residues. CDR1 LNHNV and CDR2 YYDKDF come from the germline V gene (reference sequence). V dropped 6 bases and J dropped 3; count of bases not matched to a gene: 5. CDR3 protein: CATRPTGNNQPQHF. Here the CDR3 DNA reads TGTGCCACCAGACCGACAGGGAACAATCAGCCCCAGCATTTT. The full variable domain, in which reference TRBV15 and TRBJ1-5 provide the parts outside the CDR3, is DAMVIQNPRYQVTQFGKPVTLSCSQTLNHNVMYWYQQKSSQAPKLLFHYYDKDFNNEADTPDNFQSRRPNTSFCFLDIRSPGLGDTAMYLCATRPTGNNQPQHFGDGTRLSIL.

This clone was recorded a few times. This sequence joins TRBV11-2 and TRBJ1-2; tentative D call: TRBD1 (5 bases). This CDR3 is built from 13 residues. The germline CDR1 and CDR2 sequences are SGHAT and FQNNGV. Trimming cost V 4 bases and J 8 bases, with 14 bases left between them. The CDR3 protein is CASSSSGGTGYTF. In nucleotides, the CDR3 is TGTGCCAGCAGCTCCAGCGGAGGGACCGGCTACACCTTC.

V gene TRBV29-1 combines with J gene TRBJ2-2; TRBD2 aligns across 10 bases. This CDR3 contains 14 residues. Losses at the gene ends were 7 bases for V and 7 bases for J; bases not matched to a gene: 9. The V gene's germline CDR1 is SQVTM and CDR2 ANQGSEA. DNA for the CDR3: TGCAGCGGTGGGCTAGCGGGAGTTCTCGGGGAGCTGTTTTTT. Its translation is CSGGLAGVLGELFF.

The chain recombines TRBV7-6 with TRBJ1-3; tentatively, D is TRBD1 (5 bases). CDR3 length: 15 residues. Trimming cost V 6 bases and J 0 bases, with 12 bases left between them. Germline V lookup: CDR1 SGHVS, CDR2 FNYEAQ. CDR3 amino acids: CASSIDSSSGNTIYF. In nucleotides, the CDR3 is TGTGCCAGCAGTATCGACAGCAGCTCTGGAAACACCATATATTTT.

This clone appeared a few times. The chain has TRBV7-6 and TRBJ2-2; perhaps TRBD1 as D (6 bases). The germline gives CDR1 SGHVS, CDR2 FNYEAQ. This CDR3 is built from 15 residues. V lost 0 bases and J lost 8, with 13 bases in between. CDR3 DNA: TGTGCCAGCAGCTTAGCGCAGGCAGGGGTTGGGGAGCTGTTTTTT. It translates to CASSLAQAGVGELFF.